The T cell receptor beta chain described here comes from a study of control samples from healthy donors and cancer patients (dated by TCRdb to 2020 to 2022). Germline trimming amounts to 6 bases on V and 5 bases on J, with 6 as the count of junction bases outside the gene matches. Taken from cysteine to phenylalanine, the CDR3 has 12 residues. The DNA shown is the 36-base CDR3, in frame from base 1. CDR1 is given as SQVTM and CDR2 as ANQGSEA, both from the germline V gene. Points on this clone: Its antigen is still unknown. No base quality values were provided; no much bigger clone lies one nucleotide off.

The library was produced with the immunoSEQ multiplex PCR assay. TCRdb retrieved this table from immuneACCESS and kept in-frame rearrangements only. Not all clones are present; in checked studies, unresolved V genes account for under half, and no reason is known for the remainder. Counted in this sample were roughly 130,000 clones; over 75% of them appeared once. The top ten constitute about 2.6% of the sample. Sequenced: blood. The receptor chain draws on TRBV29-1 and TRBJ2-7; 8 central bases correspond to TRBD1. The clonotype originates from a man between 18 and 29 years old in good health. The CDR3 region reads CSVRARGHEQYF. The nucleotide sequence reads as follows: TGCAGCGTGCGGGCCAGGGGGCACGAGCAGTACTTC.